This note documents a single T cell receptor (beta chain) sequence. The data belong to a study of T-cell memory formation after mild COVID-19. One entry per CDR3 protein results from TCRdb running MiXCR on the 5' RACE reads. The sample has hundreds of thousands of distinct CDR3 sequences, 20% to 25% seen once; the top ten hold 7% to 9%. The clonotype comes from an adult woman who had mild COVID-19 (a few samples of this study predate the infection). Cell type and time point are not known. The sequenced sample was PBMCs or a T cell subset sorted from them (not recorded which).

CDR3 in amino acids: CASSLVPGGSYEQYF. CDR3 DNA sequence: TGCGCCAGCAGCTTGGTGCCCGGGGGCTCCTACGAGCAGTACTTC. The gene calls are TRBV5-1 and TRBJ2-7; a weak D match, TRBD2 (6 bases). Germline CDR1 reads SGHRS; CDR2 reads YFSETQ. V dropped 0 bases and J dropped 0 bases, with 10 bases sitting between them. This CDR3 has 15 amino acids.